Listed below are T cell receptor beta chains from one sample, sequenced in a study of technical replicates of blood from a few donors. The protocol was immunoSEQ multiplex PCR, while the TCRdb copy is restricted to in-frame clones and leaves out a portion. Here the sample spans 85,000 to 100,000 clones, approximately 95% being singletons. The sequenced sample was T cells isolated from PBMCs. The receptors were gathered from a human donor in good health. The CDR3 runs from the conserved cysteine through the conserved F or W. The D gene is left open where the match is weak. Expanded clones get a size class; other rows say once, few or many, or leave the size out.

TRBD1	TRBV2	once	TRBJ1-3	16	CASSEGGTGGGNTIYF	TGTGCCAGCAGTGAAGGTGGGACAGGGGGTGGAAACACCATATATTTT
NA	TRBV6-1	NA	TRBJ2-3	15	CASSGVRGYTDTQYF	TGTGCCAGCAGTGGGGTCAGGGGATACACAGATACGCAGTATTTT
TRBD1	TRBV11-3	NA	TRBJ2-2	17	CASSKIIGQATTGELFF	TGTGCCAGCAGTAAAATAATCGGACAGGCGACCACCGGGGAGCTGTTTTTT
TRBD2	TRBV10-1	once	TRBJ2-1	15	CASSPTSGRRHEQFF	TGCGCCAGCAGCCCTACTAGCGGGAGAAGACATGAGCAGTTCTTC
TRBD2	TRBV11-2	NA	TRBJ2-1	17	CASFPRLAGDQANEQFF	TGTGCCAGCTTTCCGAGACTAGCGGGGGACCAAGCCAATGAGCAGTTCTTC
TRBD2	TRBV5-1	NA	TRBJ2-3	16	CASSLDGGESTDTQYF	TGCGCCAGCAGCTTGGACGGGGGGGAGAGCACAGATACGCAGTATTTT
NA	TRBV6-5	once	TRBJ1-4	15	CASSYNRLTNEKLFF	TGTGCCAGCAGTTACAACAGGCTCACTAATGAAAAACTGTTTTTT
NA	TRBV18	NA	TRBJ1-2	16	CASSLPSRRNDYGYTF	TGTGCCAGCTCTCTACCAAGCCGCAGGAACGACTATGGCTACACCTTC
TRBD1	TRBV28	NA	TRBJ1-5	14	CASSSRGSNQPQHF	TGTGCCAGCAGTTCCAGGGGGAGCAATCAGCCCCAGCATTTT
TRBD2	TRBV6-5	NA	TRBJ2-3	15	CASSYGREGRYTQYF	TGTGCCAGCAGTTACGGGCGGGAGGGTCGTTATACGCAGTATTTT
TRBD1	TRBV9	NA	TRBJ1-1	15	CASSVGGRGLAEAFF	TGTGCCAGCAGCGTAGGGGGCAGGGGGCTCGCTGAAGCTTTCTTT
NA	TRBV4-1	NA	TRBJ2-1	15	CASRRQTDSYNEQFF	TGCGCCAGCAGGCGGCAGACAGACTCCTACAATGAGCAGTTCTTC
NA	TRBV7-9	NA	TRBJ2-7	11	CATHSGYEQYF	TGTGCCACCCACTCGGGGTACGAGCAGTACTTC
NA	TRBV6-5	NA	TRBJ2-3	13	CASSPPGVNTQYF	TGTGCCAGCAGCCCCCCAGGGGTAAATACGCAGTATTTT
NA	TRBV5-1	NA	TRBJ1-2	13	CASSLDMNYGYTF	TGCGCCAGCAGCTTGGACATGAACTATGGCTACACCTTC
NA	TRBV7-7	NA	TRBJ2-5	17	CASSLGGSGEGQETQYF	TGTGCCAGCAGCTTAGGTGGTAGCGGAGAGGGACAAGAGACCCAGTACTTC
TRBD1	TRBV9	NA	TRBJ2-7	15	CASSPGQMPLYEQYF	TGTGCCAGCAGCCCGGGACAGATGCCCCTATACGAGCAGTACTTC
TRBD1	TRBV5-1	NA	TRBJ2-7	14	CASGQGLNSYEQYF	TGCGCCAGCGGACAGGGACTTAACTCCTACGAGCAGTACTTC